This TCR beta chain was identified in a study of T-cell reconstitution after alpha-beta-depleted transplantation in children. This clonotype was recorded at least ten times. Its antigen is as yet unknown. The CDR3 totals 16 residues. Between the trimmed V and J ends, which lost 0 bases and 2 bases, there was a span of 12 bases. Germline V gene lookup returns CDR1 MNHEY and CDR2 SMNVEV (reference sequence). Preparation of the TCRbeta library was carried out with unique molecular identifiers. TCRdb re-analysed the PCR reads in MiXCR, keeping a single row per CDR3 protein. The sample has almost 500,000 distinct CDR3 sequences; roughly a tenth are singletons. Study-wide findings and caveats: Reports say that about two months after transplant, the alpha-beta T cells came out of several hundred graft clones that had expanded. From surviving recipient T cells and thymic progenitors came the high day-60 TCRbeta diversity observed in some patients. Hyperexpanded clones declined; after one year, newly produced T cells mostly supplied diversity.

This rearrangement joins TRBV27 to TRBJ2-3; a possible D gene is TRBD2 (6 bases). This receptor was identified in a child aged 2 to 15 with inherited bone marrow failure, due to receive a stem cell transplant. Sequenced material: PBMCs, taken before TCRalphabeta/CD19-depleted stem cell transplant. CDR3 DNA sequence: TGTGCCAGCAGTTTATCCGGGGGTCACCTCACAGATACGCAGTATTTT. Protein product: CASSLSGGHLTDTQYF.